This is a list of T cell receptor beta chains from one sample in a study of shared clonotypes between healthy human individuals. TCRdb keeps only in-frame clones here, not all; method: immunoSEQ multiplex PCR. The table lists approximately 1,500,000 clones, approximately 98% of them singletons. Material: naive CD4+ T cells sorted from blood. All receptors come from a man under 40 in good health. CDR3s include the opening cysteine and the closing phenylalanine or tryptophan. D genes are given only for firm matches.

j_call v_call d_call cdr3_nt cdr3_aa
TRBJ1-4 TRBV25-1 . TGTGCCAGCAGTGAAGTTGGGTTAGGAGAAAAACTGTTTTTT CASSEVGLGEKLFF
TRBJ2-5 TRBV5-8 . TGTGCCAGCGGGGTAGGGGCCGGCGAGACCCAGTACTTC CASGVGAGETQYF
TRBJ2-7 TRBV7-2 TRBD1 TGTGCCAGCAGCCGCGGACAGGACTACGAGCAGTACTTC CASSRGQDYEQYF
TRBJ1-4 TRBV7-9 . TGTGCCAGCAGCGGGCGTTGGACGGCGAATGAAAAACTGTTTTTT CASSGRWTANEKLFF
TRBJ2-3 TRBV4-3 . TGCGCCAGCAGCCAAAACCAGGGTGTCACAGATACGCAGTATTTT CASSQNQGVTDTQYF
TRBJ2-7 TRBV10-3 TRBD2 TGTGCCATCAGTGAGTCGATCGGACTAGGTCCCTACGAGCAGTACTTC CAISESIGLGPYEQYF
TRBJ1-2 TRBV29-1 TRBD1 TGCAGCGTTGAAGGGGGGACAGGAGCTCGTGGCTACACCTTC CSVEGGTGARGYTF
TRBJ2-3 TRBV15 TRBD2 TGTGCCACCAGCAGAGTTACTAGCGGGAACACAGATACGCAGTATTTT CATSRVTSGNTDTQYF
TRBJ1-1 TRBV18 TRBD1 TGTGCCAGCTCATTCTACAGGGGGGACACTGAAGCTTTCTTT CASSFYRGDTEAFF
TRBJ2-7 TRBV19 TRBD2 TGTGCCAGTAGTGGGTCTAGCGGGATATACGAGCAGTACTTC CASSGSSGIYEQYF
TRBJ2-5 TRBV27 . TGTGCCTCCGGGACCACGGAGACCCAGTACTTC CASGTTETQYF
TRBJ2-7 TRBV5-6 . TGTGCCAGCAGCTTTTGGGGGCTAGGAATTTACGAGCAGTACTTC CASSFWGLGIYEQYF
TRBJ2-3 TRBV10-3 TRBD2 TGTGCCATCCAGGGAGGGTCTCGACTAGCGGGAGCAAGGTTTGGCTCAGATACGCAGTATTTT CAIQGGSRLAGARFGSDTQYF
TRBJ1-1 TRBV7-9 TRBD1 TGTGCCAGCAGCGCCGGACCAGGGGGGCGTGACGCTGAAGCTTTCTTT CASSAGPGGRDAEAFF
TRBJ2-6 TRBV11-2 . TGTGCCAGCAGCTTAGTTGGAGGGACCGGGGCCAACGTCCTGACTTTC CASSLVGGTGANVLTF
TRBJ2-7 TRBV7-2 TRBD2 TGTGCCAGCAGCTTACGGGCGGGGGAGACCTACGAGCAGTACTTC CASSLRAGETYEQYF
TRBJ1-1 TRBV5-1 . TGCGCCAGCAGCTTTAAAGTGAACACTGAAGCTTTCTTT CASSFKVNTEAFF
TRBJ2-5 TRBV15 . TGTGCCACCAGCCCTGACCCGAATGGAGAGACCCAGTACTTC CATSPDPNGETQYF
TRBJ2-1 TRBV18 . TGTGCCAGCTCATCCCTCGCGAACTCTCTATACAATGAGCAGTTCTTC CASSSLANSLYNEQFF
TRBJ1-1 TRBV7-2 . TGTGCCAGCAGCTTAGCGCTTAGCGCCCGTGAAGCTTTCTTT CASSLALSAREAFF
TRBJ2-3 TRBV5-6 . TGTGCCAGCAGCTTGATGGGTTCGCCACGGGATTTT CASSLMGSPRDF
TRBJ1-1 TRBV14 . TGTGCCAGCAGCCATGTTGTGGGACTCAGAGGAGACACTGAAGCTTTCTTT CASSHVVGLRGDTEAFF
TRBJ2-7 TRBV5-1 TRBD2 TGCGCCAGCAGATCCCTAGCGGGACCGTCCGAGCAGTACTTC CASRSLAGPSEQYF
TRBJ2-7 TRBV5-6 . TGTGCCAGCAGCTTGGCGGCGGGCGGGACAAGGAACGAGCAGTACTTC CASSLAAGGTRNEQYF
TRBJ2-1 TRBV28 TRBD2 TGTGCCAGCAGTCCCTTCAGCGGGAGGGACAATGAGCAGTTCTTC CASSPFSGRDNEQFF
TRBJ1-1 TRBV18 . TGTGCCAGCTCACCACCCATTCAAGGGTCAAAAGCTTTCTTT CASSPPIQGSKAFF
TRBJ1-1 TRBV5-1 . TGCGCCAGCAGCCCGGGCCCAGCGAACACTGAAGCTTTCTTT CASSPGPANTEAFF
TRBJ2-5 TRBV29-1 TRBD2 TGCAGCGCCCCGGGTGCTAGCGGGAGTTCAAGGGAGACCCAGTACTTC CSAPGASGSSRETQYF
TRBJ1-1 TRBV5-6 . TGTGCCAGCAGCGCACAGGGATTTGAAGTGAACACTGAAGCTTTCTTT CASSAQGFEVNTEAFF
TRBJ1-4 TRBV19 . TGTGCCAGTAGGAAGGACCCGTTTTTGGGCGAAAAACTGTTTTTT CASRKDPFLGEKLFF